These T cell receptor beta chains were read from a single sample in a study of blood T cell repertoires in COVID-19. Clones were read by immunoSEQ multiplex PCR, and TCRdb kept only the in-frame ones, dropping some. In the table there are 90,000 to 120,000 clones, 65% to 80% of which are singletons. The sample consisted of peripheral blood. The receptors were gathered from a woman in her 40s with acute or convalescent COVID-19. Each CDR3 is given with its conserved first and last residue. A D gene is named only where the DNA matches it firmly. Clone sizes are given selectively: once, few, many, or a class where the clone is expanded.

J gene: TRBJ2-1; V gene: TRBV29-1; clone size: NA; D gene: NA; CDR3 length: 14; CDR3 DNA: TGCAGCGTTTTCGGGATGGGTTCCTACAATGAGCAGTTCTTC; CDR3 protein: CSVFGMGSYNEQFF
J gene: TRBJ2-5; V gene: TRBV15; clone size: NA; D gene: NA; CDR3 length: 13; CDR3 DNA: TGTGCCACCAGCAGGACAGTACAAGAGACCCAGTACTTC; CDR3 protein: CATSRTVQETQYF
J gene: TRBJ2-7; V gene: TRBV28; clone size: NA; D gene: TRBD2; CDR3 length: 15; CDR3 DNA: TGTGCCAGCATGGAGCGGGGGGGCCCCGGCTACGAGCAGTACTTC; CDR3 protein: CASMERGGPGYEQYF
J gene: TRBJ2-7; V gene: TRBV6-5; clone size: NA; D gene: TRBD1; CDR3 length: 15; CDR3 DNA: TGTGCCAGCAGTTACCGGGGACAGGGTTTCTACGAGCAGTACTTC; CDR3 protein: CASSYRGQGFYEQYF
J gene: TRBJ1-1; V gene: TRBV15; clone size: NA; D gene: NA; CDR3 length: 13; CDR3 DNA: TGTGCCACCAGCAGAGATCTCGACAGGGAAGCTTTCTTT; CDR3 protein: CATSRDLDREAFF
J gene: TRBJ1-5; V gene: TRBV5-6; clone size: NA; D gene: NA; CDR3 length: 15; CDR3 DNA: TGTGCCAGCAGCTTAGCGGGATTAGGCAATCAGCCCCAGCATTTT; CDR3 protein: CASSLAGLGNQPQHF
J gene: TRBJ1-2; V gene: TRBV28; clone size: few; D gene: TRBD1; CDR3 length: 18; CDR3 DNA: TGTGCCAGCAGTTTATCAGCCAATTTAGACAGGGTTAACTATGGCTACACCTTC; CDR3 protein: CASSLSANLDRVNYGYTF
J gene: TRBJ2-7; V gene: TRBV4-2; clone size: once; D gene: NA; CDR3 length: 13; CDR3 DNA: TGTGCCAGCAGCCAAGCGGGTTCCTACGAGCAGTACTTC; CDR3 protein: CASSQAGSYEQYF
J gene: TRBJ1-6; V gene: TRBV9; clone size: few; D gene: NA; CDR3 length: 15; CDR3 DNA: TGTGCCAGCAGCGTAGTCGAGACAGGCGGCTCACCCCTCCACTTT; CDR3 protein: CASSVVETGGSPLHF
J gene: TRBJ2-3; V gene: TRBV18; clone size: NA; D gene: NA; CDR3 length: 16; CDR3 DNA: TGTGCCAGCTCACCTCGACCCGTAGCCCGCACAGATACGCAGTATTTT; CDR3 protein: CASSPRPVARTDTQYF
J gene: TRBJ1-2; V gene: TRBV18; clone size: NA; D gene: NA; CDR3 length: 15; CDR3 DNA: TGTGCCAGCTCACCACCAGGGGAACGAAACTATGGCTACACCTTC; CDR3 protein: CASSPPGERNYGYTF
J gene: TRBJ1-2; V gene: TRBV25-1; clone size: NA; D gene: NA; CDR3 length: 13; CDR3 DNA: TGTGCCAGCAGTGTAGCCGTTAACTATGGCTACACCTTC; CDR3 protein: CASSVAVNYGYTF
J gene: TRBJ1-1; V gene: TRBV30; clone size: NA; D gene: TRBD1; CDR3 length: 14; CDR3 DNA: TGTGCCTGGAGCGGACAGGGGCGATTTACTGAAGCTTTCTTT; CDR3 protein: CAWSGQGRFTEAFF
J gene: TRBJ2-3; V gene: TRBV2; clone size: NA; D gene: NA; CDR3 length: 15; CDR3 DNA: TGTGCCAGCAGTCTAGGTGCGGGTAGCACAGATACGCAGTATTTT; CDR3 protein: CASSLGAGSTDTQYF
J gene: TRBJ2-7; V gene: TRBV15; clone size: NA; D gene: TRBD1; CDR3 length: 15; CDR3 DNA: TGTGCCACCAGCAGACACCAGGGACAGGGCTACGAGCAGTACTTC; CDR3 protein: CATSRHQGQGYEQYF
J gene: TRBJ1-1; V gene: TRBV12-3/TRBV12-4; clone size: NA; D gene: NA; CDR3 length: 13; CDR3 DNA: TGTGCCAGCAGTTTAGCCACGGGGGGGGGAGCTTTCTTT; CDR3 protein: CASSLATGGGAFF
J gene: TRBJ2-1; V gene: TRBV7-9; clone size: few; D gene: TRBD2; CDR3 length: 14; CDR3 DNA: TGTGCCAGCACCTGGACTAGCGGGGACAATGAGCAGTTCTTC; CDR3 protein: CASTWTSGDNEQFF